This note documents a single TCR beta chain sequence. This sample is drawn from a study of blood T cells in healthy people across ages. With a J-beta primer mix and a sample-barcoded 5' primer, a second PCR ran about 6 to 11 cycles. In TCRdb, the 5' RACE reads were re-called with MiXCR into one record per CDR3 protein. The table records 750,000 or so distinct CDR3 sequences, roughly 25% of them present only once. The CDR3 has 15 amino acids. Germline loops: CDR1 MDHEN, CDR2 SYDVKM. Between the trimmed V and J ends, which lost 5 bases and 6 bases, there was a span of 14 bases. This sample was shared with a second study, whose subject was T cells of mothers and their children.

The sequence derives from a boy aged 5-17 years in good health. Sample: blood. This chain joins TRBV28 and TRBJ1-6, with unresolved D. The DNA of the CDR3 is TGTGCCAGCAGTAGGTTGGCAGAAGTTAATTCACCCCTCCACTTT. This sequence encodes CASSRLAEVNSPLHF.